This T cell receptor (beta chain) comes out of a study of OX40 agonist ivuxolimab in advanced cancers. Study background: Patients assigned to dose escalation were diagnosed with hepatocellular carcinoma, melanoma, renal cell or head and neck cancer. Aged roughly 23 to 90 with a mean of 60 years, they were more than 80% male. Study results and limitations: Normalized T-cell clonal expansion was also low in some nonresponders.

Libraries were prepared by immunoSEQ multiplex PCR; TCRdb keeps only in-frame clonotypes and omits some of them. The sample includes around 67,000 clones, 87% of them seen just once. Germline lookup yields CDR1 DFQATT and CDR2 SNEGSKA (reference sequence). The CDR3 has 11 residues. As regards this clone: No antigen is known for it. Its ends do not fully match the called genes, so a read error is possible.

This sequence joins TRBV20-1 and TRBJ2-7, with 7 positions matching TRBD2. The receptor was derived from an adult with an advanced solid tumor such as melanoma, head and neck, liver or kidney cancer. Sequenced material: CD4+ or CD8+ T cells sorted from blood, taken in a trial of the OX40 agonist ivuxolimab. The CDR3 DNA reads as TGCAGTGCTAGAGATGGGGCGGGAGAGGCCTTC. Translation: CSARDGAGEAF.